The 17 T cell receptor beta chains listed next were all sequenced from one sample in a study of blood T cell repertoires in COVID-19 (dated by TCRdb to the early 2020s). The method behind the library was the immunoSEQ multiplex PCR assay. TCRdb mirrors the immuneACCESS table, restricted to in-frame sequences. Some clones are absent from its copies; in checked studies, under half trace to an unresolved V gene, and the reason for the others is unknown. The sample table records around 45,000 clones; around nine tenths of these occur just once. 16% of the sample is taken by the ten largest. The specimen sequenced was peripheral blood. The receptors originated from a man aged 55 to 70 with active or convalescent COVID-19.

The J gene is TRBJ1-5, the V gene TRBV5-8; TRBD1 agrees at 8 bases. Per germline, CDR1 SGHTS and CDR2 YDEGEE. CDR3 length: 15 residues. V gave up 3 bases and J gave up 7 bases; unmatched junction bases: 9. This chain's CDR3 is CASSSTGQGEQPQHF. The DNA of the CDR3 is TGTGCCAGCAGCTCCACTGGACAGGGTGAGCAGCCCCAGCATTTT.

This clone was counted only a few times. The chain carries TRBV29-1 and TRBJ1-1; 9 bases match TRBD1. CDR1 is SQVTM and CDR2 is ANQGSEA in the germline V gene. This CDR3 has 16 amino acids. The V gene end was trimmed by 1 base and the J gene end by 0 bases; junction bases not matched to a gene: 6. Here the CDR3 DNA reads TGCAGCGTTGAAGGTCACAGGGGGCTCCTGAACACTGAAGCTTTCTTT. Residues: CSVEGHRGLLNTEAFF.

This clone was picked up one time. The V gene is TRBV6-5, the J gene TRBJ1-1, with 7 bases fitting TRBD1. The CDR3 loop spans 14 amino acids. Trimming at V came to 6 bases and at J to 7 bases, leaving 11 bases not matched to a gene. Germline V lookup: CDR1 MNHEY, CDR2 SVGAGI. The CDR3 region is CASRYLWTGGEAFF. The CDR3 DNA sequence: TGTGCCAGCAGATACCTTTGGACAGGTGGTGAAGCTTTCTTT.

The chain uses TRBV5-1 and TRBJ2-2, with 7 bases identical to TRBD1. This CDR3 has 17 amino acids. V was clipped by 4 bases and J by 3 bases; unmatched bases: 12. Germline V CDR1 and CDR2: SGHRS, YFSETQ. CDR3 DNA sequence: TGCGCCAGCAGCATGCCCGCCGGGACAGACTACACCGGGGAGCTGTTTTTT. As protein: CASSMPAGTDYTGELFF.

V usage is TRBV6-5 and J usage is TRBJ2-3, with 9 positions matching TRBD2. J was trimmed by 3 bases and V by 2 bases; bases with no gene match: 6. CDR3 length: 16 residues. CDR1 and CDR2 (germline): MNHEY, SVGAGI. The CDR3 sequence: CASSYASGGTTDTQYF. The CDR3 DNA follows: TGTGCCAGCAGTTACGCGAGCGGGGGGACGACAGATACGCAGTATTTT.

In this sample, this clone turned up a few times. This chain uses TRBV28 with TRBJ1-1; the match to TRBD1 covers 7 bases. Germline loops: CDR1 MDHEN, CDR2 SYDVKM. J lost 1 base, V lost 8 bases, and 10 bases had no gene match. The CDR3 is 15 residues long. DNA for the CDR3: TGTGCCAGCTCATACAAAGGGGGCGCGAACACTGAAGCTTTCTTT. This encodes CASSYKGGANTEAFF.

The chain couples TRBV18 to TRBJ1-1, with D maybe TRBD1 (5 bases). The CDR3 loop spans 14 amino acids. Between the trimmed V and J ends, which lost 6 bases and 6 bases, there was a span of 17 bases. CDR1 is KGHSH, CDR2 LQKENI, per germline. The CDR3 loop is CASSPGEEQPEAFF. Here the CDR3 DNA reads TGTGCCAGCTCCCCGGGGGAAGAACAGCCTGAAGCTTTCTTT.

This chain uses TRBV5-5 with TRBJ1-4, with D possibly being TRBD1 (6 bases). The length of the CDR3 is 14 residues. The germline V gene has CDR1 SGHKS and CDR2 YYEKEE (reference sequence). Trimming removed 2 bases from V and 8 bases from J, with 13 bases in between. The CDR3 is CASSLQGYGEKLFF. CDR3 nucleotide sequence: TGTGCCAGCAGCTTACAGGGATATGGAGAAAAACTGTTTTTT.

The chain employs TRBV2 and TRBJ2-3; a weak D match, TRBD1 (5 bases). The V end lost 8 bases, the J end lost 1 base, and 13 bases lay between the germline ends. CDR1 and CDR2 from the germline V gene are SNHLY and FYNNEI. The CDR3 length is 14 residues. The CDR3 DNA is TGTGCCAGCTCTAGAGACAGAGGCACAGATACGCAGTATTTT. Protein sequence: CASSRDRGTDTQYF.

This chain joins TRBV9 and TRBJ2-3; possibly TRBD2 for D (5 bases). Trimming stripped 0 bases from V and 1 base from J, with 9 bases between. The germline V gene has CDR1 SGDLS and CDR2 YYNGEE. The length of the CDR3 is 15 residues. The CDR3 coding sequence is TGTGCCAGCAGCGTAGCCTTCGGGGGCACAGATACGCAGTATTTT. Residues: CASSVAFGGTDTQYF.

This rearrangement joins TRBV6-1 to TRBJ2-5; possible D gene TRBD2, 7 bases. V was pared by 3 bases and J by 5 bases, with 16 bases between. In germline, CDR1 is MNHNS, CDR2 SASEGT. This CDR3 comprises 15 residues. The CDR3 sequence: CASSDHGGATETQYF. The CDR3 region has the DNA TGTGCCAGCAGTGATCATGGGGGGGCCACCGAGACCCAGTACTTC.

This sequence joins TRBV9 and TRBJ2-6; 7 bases match TRBD1. The CDR3 contains 17 residues. V lost 5 bases, J lost 0 bases, and 8 bases stayed unmatched. Per the germline V gene, CDR1 is SGDLS and CDR2 is YYNGEE. The CDR3 loop reads CASRSTGSFSGANVLTF. In nucleotides, the CDR3 is TGTGCCAGCAGGTCGACAGGGTCATTCTCTGGGGCCAACGTCCTGACTTTC.

The genes are TRBV6-1 and TRBJ2-3; TRBD2 is a possible D gene (6 bases). Per the germline V gene, CDR1 is MNHNS and CDR2 is SASEGT. This CDR3 region has 16 residues. V lost 2 bases to trimming and J lost 4 bases, with 16 bases between them. The CDR3 protein is CASSEISGRIADTQYF. DNA of the CDR3: TGTGCCAGCAGTGAAATCTCAGGGAGGATCGCAGATACGCAGTATTTT.

This clone was recorded only once. This chain uses TRBV18 with TRBJ1-4; 8 bases line up with TRBD1. Unmatched junction bases numbered 3, after V lost 2 bases and J lost 4 bases. The CDR3 runs 15 residues. Germline CDR1 reads KGHSH; CDR2 reads LQKENI. CDR3 amino acids: CASSPRTGSNEKLFF. In DNA form, the CDR3 reads TGTGCCAGCTCACCAAGGACAGGGAGTAATGAAAAACTGTTTTTT.

This chain joins TRBV5-1 and TRBJ1-1, with D possibly matching TRBD1 (6 bases). Germline CDR1 is SGHRS and CDR2 is YFSETQ. This CDR3 is 15 amino acids long. Trimming cost V 6 bases and J 6 bases, with 21 bases left between them. CDR3: CASTQGQGLIAEAFF. CDR3 DNA: TGCGCCAGCACCCAGGGGCAGGGGTTAATAGCTGAAGCTTTCTTT.

The chain combines TRBV3-1 (or the pseudogene TRBV3-2) with TRBJ2-5; 15 bases match TRBD2. V gave up 10 bases and J gave up 6 bases; unmatched junction bases: 6. There are 14 residues in the CDR3. Germline lookup yields CDR1 LGHDT and CDR2 YNNKEL (reference sequence). The CDR3 DNA follows: TGTGCCACCCGGACTAGCGGGGGGGCAAAGACCCAGTACTTC. It codes for CATRTSGGAKTQYF.

This chain uses TRBV6-4 with TRBJ1-5; D remains unclear. The CDR3 spans 13 residues. Germline loops: CDR1 MRHNA, CDR2 SNTAGT. The V end was cut by 3 bases, the J end by 6 bases, with 9 bases between. DNA of the CDR3: TGTGCCAGCAGTGATGAGGAAGGTCAGCCCCAGCATTTT. The encoded protein is CASSDEEGQPQHF.